Each of the 31 T cell receptor beta chains below was sequenced from the same sample in a study of cytotoxic CD8 clonotypes in ibrutinib-treated CLL. The method was immunoSEQ multiplex PCR; TCRdb's version includes in-frame clones alone and lacks a portion of them. The sample includes 200,000 to 250,000 clones, about 75% of them seen just once. Sequencing was performed on PBMCs, taken after 12 months of ibrutinib treatment. These receptors originate from a human donor with chronic lymphocytic leukemia.

For this clone: Just one base apart from a much larger clone, this may be a read error. This sequence joins TRBV7-3 and TRBJ2-7; no firm D call. Trimming took off 5 bases at V and 3 bases at J, with 5 bases between the two ends. Looked up from germline, CDR1 is SGHTA and CDR2 is FQGTGA. CDR3 size: 11 residues. CDR3 in DNA: TGTGCCAGCAGCCTAAACTACGAGCAGTACTTC. Translating gives CASSLNYEQYF.

V is TRBV18 and J is TRBJ2-7, with 7 bases fitting TRBD1. The V gene end was trimmed by 3 bases and the J gene end by 2 bases; junction bases not matched to a gene: 13. The CDR3 length is 17 residues. Germline CDR1 KGHSH, CDR2 LQKENI. The CDR3 region is CASSPGRGTGLAYEQYF. CDR3 nucleotides: TGTGCCAGCTCACCCGGCAGGGGGACGGGCCTAGCCTACGAGCAGTACTTC.

The chain combines TRBV6-5 with TRBJ2-5; possible D gene TRBD2, 6 bases. Trimming removed 1 base at V and 2 bases at J, with 11 bases between. The CDR3 runs to 15 residues. Germline assignment: CDR1 MNHEY and CDR2 SVGAGI. CDR3 loop: CASSYWSGEQETQYF. The CDR3 DNA reads as TGTGCCAGCAGTTACTGGTCGGGGGAACAAGAGACCCAGTACTTC.

This chain uses TRBV5-1 with TRBJ2-6; TRBD1 aligns across 11 bases. The CDR3 spans 18 residues. In germline, CDR1 is SGHRS, CDR2 YFSETQ. Trimming at V came to 4 bases and at J to 2 bases, leaving 8 bases not matched to a gene. CDR3 sequence (DNA): TGCGCCAGCAGCGCGGACAGGGGGCTGAGGGCTGGGGCCAACGTCCTGACTTTC. It is translated as CASSADRGLRAGANVLTF. Complete variable domain (other parts from reference TRBV5-1 and TRBJ2-6): KAGVTQTPRYLIKTRGQQVTLSCSPISGHRSVSWYQQTPGQGLQFLFEYFSETQRNKGNFPGRFSGRQFSNSRSEMNVSTLELGDSALYLCASSADRGLRAGANVLTFGAGSRLTVL.

The chain links TRBV30 to TRBJ1-3, with D uncertain. Germline V gives CDR1 GTSNPN, CDR2 SVGIG (reference sequence). The CDR3 has 13 residues. Trimming stripped 7 bases from V and 1 base from J, with 11 bases between. The CDR3 DNA follows: TGTGCCTACCAGGCTTCATCTGGAAACACCATATATTTT. This gives the protein CAYQASSGNTIYF. Variable domain in full (rest from reference TRBV30 and TRBJ1-3): SQTIHQWPATLVQPVGSPLSLECTVEGTSNPNLYWYRQAAGRGLQLLFYSVGIGQISSEVPQNLSASRPQDRQFILSSKKLLLSDSGFYLCAYQASSGNTIYFGEGSWLTVV.

The genes are TRBV5-4 and TRBJ2-5; 8 positions match TRBD1. The CDR3 is 13 amino acids. CDR1 is SGHNT, CDR2 YYREEE, per germline (reference sequence). V lost 4 bases to trimming and J lost 4 bases; unmatched junction nucleotides: 3. CDR3 DNA sequence: TGTGCCAGCAGCCTAGGACAGGGAGAGACCCAGTACTTC. Protein sequence: CASSLGQGETQYF.

In DNA, the CDR3 is TGTGCCAGCAGATTTCAGGGGCAGAACACTGAAGCTTTCTTT. Translation: CASRFQGQNTEAFF. The chain has TRBV6-6 and TRBJ1-1; possibly TRBD1 for D (6 bases). V was clipped by 6 bases and J by 1 base, with 12 bases between them. The CDR3 is 14 amino acids. Germline V CDR1 and CDR2: MNHNY, SVGAGI (reference sequence).

V and J are TRBV11-2 and TRBJ2-7; a weak D match, TRBD2 (5 bases). V was shortened by 0 bases and J by 2 bases, with 14 bases between the two germline ends. The germline gives CDR1 SGHAT, CDR2 FQNNGV. The CDR3 extends over 16 amino acids. For the CDR3, the DNA is TGTGCCAGCAGCTTAGATGCGGAGAGCGGAACCTACGAGCAGTACTTC. It yields the protein CASSLDAESGTYEQYF.

The chain employs TRBV2 and TRBJ1-5; no clear D. The V gene's germline CDR1 is SNHLY and CDR2 FYNNEI. V was shortened by 3 bases and J by 6 bases, with 6 bases between the two germline ends. This CDR3 has 12 amino acids. The CDR3 is CASSDVFQPQHF. As DNA, the CDR3 is TGTGCCAGCAGTGATGTATTTCAGCCCCAGCATTTT.

V usage is TRBV5-1 and J usage is TRBJ1-4; a weak D match, TRBD1 (6 bases). Per the germline V gene, CDR1 is SGHRS and CDR2 is YFSETQ. The CDR3 is 15 amino acids. Trimming took off 4 bases at V and 3 bases at J, with 13 bases between the two ends. The CDR3 coding sequence is TGCGCCAGCAGCGGCCGACAGGCCCCTAATGAAAAACTGTTTTTT. Its translation: CASSGRQAPNEKLFF. Supplemented by reference TRBV5-1 and TRBJ1-4, the full variable domain reads KAGVTQTPRYLIKTRGQQVTLSCSPISGHRSVSWYQQTPGQGLQFLFEYFSETQRNKGNFPGRFSGRQFSNSRSEMNVSTLELGDSALYLCASSGRQAPNEKLFFGSGTQLSVL.

V usage is TRBV7-9 and J usage is TRBJ1-5; tentative D call: TRBD1 (5 bases). Per germline, CDR1 SEHNR and CDR2 FQNEAQ (reference sequence). Trimming took off 2 bases at V and 1 base at J, with 9 bases between the two ends. This CDR3 contains 15 residues. CDR3 nucleotides: TGTGCCAGCAGCTTATCGGGGCTAAGCAATCAGCCCCAGCATTTT. Amino acid sequence: CASSLSGLSNQPQHF.

The gene calls are TRBV30 and TRBJ1-3, with D unclear. The CDR3 is 11 amino acids. Per germline, CDR1 GTSNPN and CDR2 SVGIG (reference sequence). V lost 7 bases and J 2 bases, leaving 6 bases between the germline ends. CDR3 DNA sequence: TGTGCCTACGACGCTGGAAACACCATATATTTT. It is translated as CAYDAGNTIYF.

The genes are TRBV19 and TRBJ1-2, with 7 bases matching TRBD1. Trimming cost V 3 bases and J 2 bases; bases outside gene matches: 9. The CDR3 covers 16 residues. Germline CDR1 and CDR2: LNHDA and SQIVND (reference sequence). CDR3 protein: CASSILTPTGNYGYTF. The CDR3 nucleotides read TGTGCCAGTAGTATCCTGACGCCGACAGGGAACTATGGCTACACCTTC. Variable domain in full (rest from reference TRBV19 and TRBJ1-2): DGGITQSPKYLFRKEGQNVTLSCEQNLNHDAMYWYRQDPGQGLRLIYYSQIVNDFQKGDIAEGYSVSREKKESFPLTVTSAQKNPTAFYLCASSILTPTGNYGYTFGSGTRLTVV.

This clone was picked up a small number of times. The chain combines TRBV6-1 with TRBJ2-7, with D unclear. V dropped 6 bases and J dropped 7 bases, with 7 bases sitting between them. Looked up from germline, CDR1 is MNHNS and CDR2 is SASEGT. CDR3 length: 10 residues. The CDR3 nucleotides are TGTGCCAGCAGCCTCGCGGAGCAGTACTTC. It encodes CASSLAEQYF.

This rearrangement joins TRBV7-9 to TRBJ2-1; D is ambiguous. The V end lost 4 bases, the J end lost 7 bases, and 14 bases lay between the germline ends. The CDR3 extends over 14 amino acids. CDR1 and CDR2 from the germline V gene are SEHNR and FQNEAQ (reference sequence). The CDR3, as DNA: TGTGCCAGCAGCTCGAGTGTGGCCCGGAATGAGCAGTTCTTC. Translation: CASSSSVARNEQFF.

This clone was recorded only once. The CDR3 region is CASSQAGAGGTEAFF. In DNA, the CDR3 is TGCGCCAGCAGCCAGGCCGGGGCAGGGGGCACTGAAGCTTTCTTT. This chain joins TRBV4-3 and TRBJ1-1; 7 bases match TRBD1. Germline assignment: CDR1 LGHNA and CDR2 YSLEER. The V segment lost 3 bases and the J segment 4 bases; nucleotides outside the gene matches: 8. The CDR3 totals 15 residues.

The gene calls are TRBV18 and TRBJ2-2; 7 bases agree with TRBD1. The CDR3 length is 18 residues. V trimming: 4 bases; J trimming: 5 bases; junction bases outside the gene matches: 16. Germline V gives CDR1 KGHSH, CDR2 LQKENI. The CDR3 loop is CASSQSKSRGLETGELFF. The CDR3 nucleotides are TGTGCCAGCTCACAGTCGAAAAGTAGGGGGCTGGAGACCGGGGAGCTGTTTTTT. Complete variable domain (other parts from reference TRBV18 and TRBJ2-2): NAGVMQNPRHLVRRRGQEARLRCSPMKGHSHVYWYRQLPEEGLKFMVYLQKENIIDESGMPKERFSAEFPKEGPSILRIQQVVRGDSAAYFCASSQSKSRGLETGELFFGEGSRLTVL.

The gene calls are TRBV30 and TRBJ2-5, with a possible D match to TRBD2 (5 bases). The germline V gene encodes CDR1 GTSNPN and CDR2 SVGIG (reference sequence). Trimming left V 8 bases short and J 4 bases short, with 17 bases between. This CDR3 comprises 13 residues. In nucleotides, the CDR3 is TGTGCCACCACGGGGATCGGAGCAGAGACCCAGTACTTC. Protein product: CATTGIGAETQYF.

The CDR3 DNA reads as TGTGCCAGCAGTGAAGCCAGGGCCCGCCAGCCCCAGCATTTT. This gives the protein CASSEARARQPQHF. V gene TRBV2 combines with J gene TRBJ1-5; D perhaps matches TRBD1 (5 bases). Trimming took off 0 bases at V and 7 bases at J, with 10 bases between the two ends. This CDR3 is 14 amino acids long. The germline V gene encodes CDR1 SNHLY and CDR2 FYNNEI.

V gene TRBV2 combines with J gene TRBJ2-7, with D uncertain. Germline CDR1 SNHLY, CDR2 FYNNEI. Trimming removed 2 bases from V and 2 bases from J, with 7 bases in between. The CDR3 is 13 residues long. The CDR3, as DNA: TGTGCCAGCAGTGAAACTCGGCCCTACGAGCAGTACTTC. The encoded protein is CASSETRPYEQYF.

The J gene is TRBJ2-1, the V gene TRBV6-6; D gene uncertain. The CDR3 has 13 residues. Germline loops: CDR1 MNHNY, CDR2 SVGAGI (reference sequence). Trimming removed 0 bases from V and 3 bases from J, with 3 bases in between. The CDR3 sequence: CASSYSSYNEQFF. The DNA of the CDR3 is TGTGCCAGCAGTTACTCTAGCTACAATGAGCAGTTCTTC.

The rearrangement joins TRBV9 to TRBJ1-6; 9 bases are shared with TRBD1. This CDR3 has 19 residues. V gave up 2 bases and J gave up 10 bases; unmatched junction bases: 19. CDR1 and CDR2 from the germline V gene are SGDLS and YYNGEE. CDR3 region: CASSVAIGQGSPWGSPLHF. As DNA, the CDR3 is TGTGCCAGCAGCGTCGCCATAGGACAGGGGTCCCCCTGGGGATCACCCCTCCACTTT.

This chain uses TRBV30 with TRBJ1-2; D is ambiguous. Germline loops: CDR1 GTSNPN, CDR2 SVGIG (reference sequence). This CDR3 contains 14 residues. V was shortened by 2 bases and J by 7 bases, with 17 bases between the two germline ends. CDR3 sequence reads: CAWSTQSAIRGYTF. For the CDR3, the DNA is TGTGCCTGGAGTACCCAATCGGCTATCCGTGGCTACACCTTC.

The chain carries TRBV30 and TRBJ1-4; perhaps TRBD1 as D (5 bases). The V gene lost 0 bases and the J gene lost 0 bases, with 14 bases spanning the gap. The CDR3 has 17 amino acids. The germline gives CDR1 GTSNPN, CDR2 SVGIG (reference sequence). The DNA of the CDR3 is TGTGCCTGGAGTGTACCCAGGGCTGCTGCAACTAATGAAAAACTGTTTTTT. This translates into CAWSVPRAAATNEKLFF.

This clone was detected once. The chain couples TRBV4-3 to TRBJ2-3, with no clear D. Trimming removed 4 bases from V and 2 bases from J, with 16 bases in between. The CDR3 consists of 16 residues. CDR1 and CDR2 from the germline V gene are LGHNA and YSLEER. The CDR3 loop reads CASSRGPGLNTDTQYF. Here the CDR3 DNA reads TGCGCCAGCAGCCGAGGTCCGGGTCTCAACACAGATACGCAGTATTTT.

This chain connects TRBV27 to TRBJ2-1; 11 bases line up with TRBD2. The CDR3 runs to 16 residues. Germline loops: CDR1 MNHEY, CDR2 SMNVEV (reference sequence). With 5 bases clipped from V and 6 bases from J, the junction kept 9 bases outside the gene matches. The CDR3 sequence is CASSKGTSGHGNEQFF. DNA for the CDR3: TGTGCCAGCAGTAAGGGGACTAGCGGACATGGCAATGAGCAGTTCTTC.

The rearrangement links TRBV19 to TRBJ1-4, with TRBD1 identical over 7 bases. Germline V gene sequence: CDR1 LNHDA, CDR2 SQIVND (reference sequence). The CDR3 loop spans 16 amino acids. J was trimmed by 0 bases and V by 6 bases; bases with no gene match: 7. The CDR3 protein is CASRGDRDPTNEKLFF. DNA for the CDR3: TGTGCCAGTAGAGGGGACAGAGACCCAACTAATGAAAAACTGTTTTTT.

The V and J genes are TRBV4-2 and TRBJ1-6; TRBD1 matches 9 bases. CDR3 length: 15 residues. Germline values: CDR1 LGHNA, CDR2 YNFKEQ. Trimming removed 2 bases from V and 9 bases from J; junction bases left unmatched: 5. This CDR3 is CASSQPGQGISPLHF. The CDR3 coding sequence is TGTGCCAGCAGCCAACCGGGACAGGGTATTTCACCCCTCCACTTT.

This clone was observed a few times. The J gene is TRBJ1-3, the V gene TRBV6-5, with 8 bases aligning to TRBD1. Germline V gives CDR1 MNHEY, CDR2 SVGAGI. Unmatched junction bases numbered 8, after V lost 5 bases and J lost 5 bases. The CDR3 is 15 amino acids. The CDR3, as DNA: TGTGCCAGCAGTGCAGACCGGACAGGGAGAAACACCATATATTTT. Protein sequence: CASSADRTGRNTIYF.

This chain connects TRBV4-3 to TRBJ2-2; D may match TRBD1 or TRBD2 (5 bases each). This CDR3 spans 18 amino acids. CDR1 and CDR2 from the germline V gene are LGHNA and YSLEER. V shed 0 bases and J shed 6 bases, with 20 bases lying between them. CDR3 residues: CASSQDTRGAGKAGELFF. DNA for the CDR3: TGCGCCAGCAGCCAAGATACGCGAGGGGCAGGGAAGGCCGGGGAGCTGTTTTTT.

This clone was counted once. V usage is TRBV27 and J usage is TRBJ1-1, with D possibly being TRBD1 (6 bases). The germline CDR1 and CDR2 sequences are MNHEY and SMNVEV (reference sequence). The germline V and J ends were trimmed by 5 bases and 4 bases, with 11 bases remaining between them. This CDR3 region has 13 residues. CDR3 sequence reads: CASSRQASTEAFF. In nucleotides, the CDR3 is TGTGCCAGCAGTCGACAGGCCTCCACTGAAGCTTTCTTT.